This T cell receptor (beta chain) was profiled in a study of read filtering for tumor transcriptome and immune sequencing. General observations from the study: Sorted CD138-negative bone marrow cells were not purified T cells.

Bone marrow was sampled from every patient at the time of active disease. Molecular barcoded adaptors covering alpha/delta and beta/gamma chains were used on roughly 400 ng RNA. TCRdb independently ran MiXCR on the reads; one entry per CDR3 protein. The sample lists about 62,000 distinct CDR3 sequences, around a fifth occurring once. This clonotype has at least ten counts. What it binds is not known. The CDR3 loop spans 17 amino acids. Trimming removed 2 bases at V and 1 base at J, with 17 bases between. CDR1 is SGHAT, CDR2 FQNNGV, per germline. The TCR was taken from a donor at least 40 years old with multiple myeloma. This chain connects TRBV11-2 to TRBJ2-5, with TRBD1 as a possible D gene (6 bases). Sequencing input: a population of CD138-negative cells sorted from bone marrow. Here the CDR3 reads CASSLRSGQVFQETQYF. Here the CDR3 DNA reads TGTGCCAGCAGCTTACGATCGGGACAAGTATTCCAAGAGACCCAGTACTTC.